This T cell receptor beta chain is from a study of cytomegalovirus exposure and HLA in healthy donors. Primers: 60 Vbeta forward and 13 Jbeta reverse. Assay used: immunoSEQ multiplex PCR; TCRdb lists only in-frame clones, some missing. The table has 55,000 to 80,000 clones, 74% seen once. Overall study results and limits: TCR beta chain V- and J-gene trimming was linked, in a later analysis, to a missense variant in DCLRE1C. TCR beta chains numbering some 160 were designated cytomegalovirus-associated.

On this clone: Its antigen remains unidentified.

This CDR3 is built from 15 residues. V lost 6 bases, J lost 8 bases, and 10 bases stayed unmatched. Germline-derived CDR1 and CDR2 are MDHEN and SYDVKM. V gene TRBV28 combines with J gene TRBJ1-4, with 9 bases aligning to TRBD1. The receptor comes from a woman aged 25-40 years in good health and CMV-seropositive. Input material: PBMCs. The CDR3, as DNA: TGTGCCAGCAGCAGCTCCGGGACAGGGCTAGAAAAACTGTTTTTT. It codes for CASSSSGTGLEKLFF.